The rows below give T cell receptor beta chains drawn from one sample of a study of metastatic and nonmetastatic thyroid tumors. TCRdb called clones again from the PCR reads with MiXCR. This sample has 20,000 to 25,000 clones, with roughly a quarter found just once. The sequenced sample was tumor tissue. The receptors come from a female donor with papillary thyroid cancer or a benign thyroid nodule (not recorded which). Some clones in this sample may be carry-over from other donors' samples. CDR3s include the opening cysteine and the closing phenylalanine or tryptophan. Each record gives: clone size, V gene, J gene, D gene, CDR3 DNA, CDR3 protein. The D gene is left open where the match is weak. Expanded clones get a size class; other rows say once, few or many, or leave the size out.

medium-sized	TRBV7-9	TRBJ2-1	NA	TGTGCCAGCAGCTTAGTAGGCAATGAGCAGTTCTTC	CASSLVGNEQFF
medium-sized	TRBV7-8	TRBJ1-3	TRBD1	TGTGCCAGCAGCCCGGGACAGGGGGCGGCTGGAAACACCATATATTTT	CASSPGQGAAGNTIYF
many	TRBV11-2	TRBJ2-2	TRBD2	TGTGCCAGCAAACAAGGGAGGGCTAACACCGGGGAGCTGTTTTTT	CASKQGRANTGELFF
NA	TRBV6-4	TRBJ2-2	NA	TGTGCCAGCAGTGACATGCAGACCCTTAAGGTGGCGCTTTTAAACACCGGGGAGCTGTTTTTT	CASSDMQTLKVALLNTGELFF
NA	TRBV9	TRBJ2-7	NA	NA	CASSVASGAPYEHYF
NA	TRBV28	TRBJ2-3	NA	TGTGCCAGCAGTTCCCCGGCTAGCAGCATATCGGATACGCAGTATTTT	CASSSPASSISDTQYF
NA	TRBV2	TRBJ2-7	NA	TGTGCCAGCATGGCACCGGACGGCTACGAGCAGTACTTC	CASMAPDGYEQYF
many	TRBV3-1	TRBJ2-1	NA	TGTGCCAGCAGCCGGGACGACAATGAGCAGTTCTTC	CASSRDDNEQFF
many	TRBV7-9	TRBJ2-5	TRBD2	TGTGCCAGCAGCTTATCAGAGCGGGGGGGAAACCAAGAGACCCAGTACTTC	CASSLSERGGNQETQYF
many	TRBV20-1	TRBJ1-5	TRBD1	TGCAGTGCTAGGGTACGGGGACAGGGCGGCAATCAGCCCCAGCATTTT	CSARVRGQGGNQPQHF
many	TRBV19	TRBJ2-1	NA	TGTGCCAGCACTCCCGATACCCGGAGCTCCTACAATGAGCAGTTCTTC	CASTPDTRSSYNEQFF
many	TRBV18	TRBJ1-1	TRBD1	TGTGCCAGCTCACTGGACAGGATCAACACTGAAGCTTTCTTT	CASSLDRINTEAFF
NA	TRBV6-1	TRBJ2-7	NA	TGTGCCAGCAGTCCCCCGTTGGTGGCTGGTTCCTACGAGCAGTACTTC	CASSPPLVAGSYEQYF
NA	TRBV6-2/TRBV6-3	TRBJ1-5	TRBD1	TGTGCCAGCAGGGGGACAGTGAATCAGCCCAAGCATTTT	CASRGTVNQPKHF
many	TRBV27	TRBJ1-5	NA	TGTGCCAGCAGTTTATCCTATAGTCAGCCCCAGCATTTT	CASSLSYSQPQHF
many	TRBV2	TRBJ1-2	NA	TGTGCCAGCAGCCCTAGCCCGGGGCCCGAATATGGCTACACCTTC	CASSPSPGPEYGYTF
NA	TRBV2	TRBJ1-5	NA	TGTGCCAGCGAAGGGGACTTCAATCAGCCCCAGCATTTT	CASEGDFNQPQHF
many	TRBV5-1	TRBJ2-7	TRBD1	TGCGCCAGCAGCACGGGACAGCTATACGAGCAGTACTTC	CASSTGQLYEQYF
NA	TRBV10-3	TRBJ2-2	TRBD2	TGTGCCATCAGTGCCTGGACTAGCGGGGGGGCCTTCACCGGGGAGCTGTTTTTT	CAISAWTSGGAFTGELFF
NA	TRBV6-1	TRBJ2-3	TRBD2	TGTGCCAGCACTAGGGGACTAGCGGGAGTAGATACGCAGTATTTT	CASTRGLAGVDTQYF
NA	TRBV2	TRBJ2-3	TRBD2	TGTGCCAGCAGTGAAATGTGGCTAGCGGCCACAGATACGCAGTATTTT	CASSEMWLAATDTQYF
NA	TRBV6-1	TRBJ2-2	NA	TGTGCTTCCGCGGGGACAAGGGGCACCGGGGAGCTGTTTTTT	CASAGTRGTGELFF